This TCR beta chain was sequenced during a study of blood T cell repertoires in COVID-19. J was trimmed by 3 bases and V by 4 bases; bases with no gene match: 6. Germline CDR1 is MNHEY and CDR2 is SVGAGI. The CDR3 runs to 15 residues. Clones were read by immunoSEQ multiplex PCR, and TCRdb kept only the in-frame ones, dropping some. The sample shows roughly 360,000 clones, around 87% of them seen only once. V usage is TRBV6-5 and J usage is TRBJ1-3; TRBD1 aligns across 7 bases. Input material: PBMCs or T cells enriched from blood (not recorded which). This clonotype originated in a woman aged 25 to 45 with acute COVID-19. CDR3 in amino acids: CASSSGTASGNTIYF. CDR3 coding DNA: TGTGCCAGCAGTTCCGGGACAGCGAGTGGAAACACCATATATTTT.